This is a list of T cell receptor beta chains from one sample in a study of CD8 T cells in ankylosing spondylitis. Each CDR3 protein is one row after TCRdb ran MiXCR on the 5' RACE reads. The sample shows just over 350,000 distinct CDR3 sequences, 20% of them seen only once. Sequencing input: blood, either unsorted or a sorted T cell fraction (not recorded which). The receptors here all came from a male donor with ankylosing spondylitis or in good health (not recorded which). Both conserved end residues are part of each CDR3. A D gene is named only where the DNA matches it firmly. Rows may omit the clone size; those that give it use once, few, many or a size class.

D	size	V	J	CDR3	DNA
TRBD2	few	TRBV20-1	TRBJ2-3	CSATVSGGTTDTQYF	TGCAGTGCGACCGTTAGCGGGGGGACCACAGATACGCAGTATTTT
.	.	TRBV6-1	TRBJ1-6	CASTGQHNSPLHF	TGTGCCAGCACTGGACAGCATAATTCACCCCTCCACTTT
.	few	TRBV28	TRBJ2-1	CASSPGTSWGQDEQFF	TGTGCCAGCAGTCCTGGAACGAGTTGGGGGCAAGATGAGCAGTTCTTC
.	few	TRBV27	TRBJ2-1	CASTSGAYEQFF	TGTGCCAGCACTTCGGGGGCGTATGAGCAGTTCTTC
TRBD1	.	TRBV6-6	TRBJ1-2	CASSKGTAGYTF	TGTGCCAGCAGTAAAGGGACAGCTGGCTACACCTTC
TRBD2	.	TRBV7-8	TRBJ2-3	CASSDQTSGVDTQYF	TGTGCCAGCAGCGACCAGACTAGCGGGGTAGATACGCAGTATTTT
.	.	TRBV4-1	TRBJ2-7	CASSQDWAADYEQYF	TGCGCCAGCAGCCAAGATTGGGCAGCAGACTACGAGCAGTACTTC
TRBD1	many	TRBV6-5	TRBJ2-5	CASSYSGQEGETQYF	TGTGCCAGCAGTTACTCGGGACAGGAGGGAGAGACCCAGTACTTC
.	few	TRBV12-3/TRBV12-4	TRBJ2-5	CASSWTLRETQYF	TGTGCCAGCAGTTGGACCCTCCGGGAGACCCAGTACTTC
TRBD2	.	TRBV6-4	TRBJ2-2	CASSARGEYTGELFF	TGTGCCAGCAGTGCCCGGGGGGAATACACCGGGGAGCTGTTTTTT
.	few	TRBV6-2/TRBV6-3	TRBJ2-3	CASSELGGTSTDTQYF	TGTGCCAGCAGTGAGTTGGGGGGAACAAGCACAGATACGCAGTATTTT
TRBD1	.	TRBV4-1	TRBJ1-2	CASSQVGQGVVGYTF	TGCGCCAGCAGCCAAGTAGGACAGGGGGTAGTTGGCTACACCTTC
.	.	TRBV6-6	TRBJ1-1	CASLLGFGTEAFF	TGTGCCAGCCTACTCGGGTTTGGCACTGAAGCTTTCTTT
TRBD1	.	TRBV29-1	TRBJ1-1	CSVEGYNRGNTEAFF	TGCAGCGTTGAAGGTTACAACAGGGGGAACACTGAAGCTTTCTTT
.	few	TRBV6-5	TRBJ1-5	CASSYGNTPNQPQHF	TGTGCCAGCAGTTACGGTAACACACCCAATCAGCCCCAGCATTTT
TRBD2	many	TRBV12-3/TRBV12-4	TRBJ2-3	CASSGGGADTQYF	TGTGCCTCGAGCGGCGGGGGGGCAGATACGCAGTATTTT
.	few	TRBV7-3	TRBJ2-2	CASSLTSEGGELFF	TGTGCCAGCAGCTTAACGTCTGAGGGAGGGGAGCTGTTTTTT
.	.	TRBV5-6	TRBJ2-7	CASSLFLTGVIGEQYF	TGTGCCAGCAGCTTGTTCCTGACGGGGGTGATCGGCGAGCAGTACTTC
.	.	TRBV4-1	TRBJ2-1	CASSQVAGSSYNEQFF	TGCGCCAGCAGCCAAGTGGCGGGATCGTCCTACAATGAGCAGTTCTTC
TRBD1	.	TRBV12-3/TRBV12-4	TRBJ2-5	CASSFSRQGSPETQYF	TGTGCCAGCAGTTTTTCGAGACAGGGGTCCCCAGAGACCCAGTACTTC
.	.	TRBV27	TRBJ2-3	CASSLSLGVADTQYF	TGTGCCAGCAGTTTATCGCTAGGGGTGGCGGATACGCAGTATTTT
.	.	TRBV4-1	TRBJ2-7	CASSQEQVSYEQYF	TGCGCCAGCAGCCAAGAACAGGTCTCCTACGAGCAGTACTTC
TRBD2	few	TRBV12-3/TRBV12-4	TRBJ2-7	CASRRGGASYEQYF	TGTGCCAGCAGGCGCGGGGGGGCCTCCTACGAGCAGTACTTC
.	few	TRBV7-9	TRBJ2-1	CASSLAMGGEQFF	TGTGCCAGCAGCTTAGCGATGGGGGGTGAGCAGTTCTTC
TRBD2	many	TRBV12-3/TRBV12-4	TRBJ2-3	CASSFGGSDTQYF	TGTGCCAGCAGTTTCGGGGGGTCAGATACGCAGTATTTT
.	.	TRBV3-1	TRBJ1-2	CASSPQTGAHGYTF	TGTGCCAGCAGCCCCCAGACAGGTGCCCATGGCTACACCTTC
.	many	TRBV29-1	TRBJ1-1	CSVEGTDLMNTEAFF	TGCAGCGTTGAAGGGACCGACCTTATGAACACTGAAGCTTTCTTT
TRBD1	few	TRBV10-3	TRBJ1-5	CAISEDREAQPQHF	TGTGCCATCAGTGAGGACAGGGAGGCTCAGCCCCAGCATTTT
.	.	TRBV15	TRBJ2-2	CATSRDGLSSNTGELFF	TGTGCCACCAGCAGAGATGGTTTAAGCTCGAACACCGGGGAGCTGTTTTTT
.	.	TRBV6-1	TRBJ2-1	CASSEFGGGEQFF	TGTGCCAGCAGTGAATTCGGTGGAGGTGAGCAGTTCTTC
TRBD2	few	TRBV24-1	TRBJ2-4	CATSETSDRNIQYF	TGTGCCACCAGTGAGACTAGCGATAGGAACATTCAGTACTTC
.	.	TRBV29-1	TRBJ2-2	CSGTEPNTGELFF	TGCAGCGGTACTGAGCCTAACACCGGGGAGCTGTTTTTT
.	.	TRBV10-3	TRBJ1-1	CAITDGGPNTEAFF	TGTGCCATCACCGACGGGGGGCCGAACACTGAAGCTTTCTTT
.	many	TRBV12-3/TRBV12-4	TRBJ2-1	CASSLTGPLEQFF	TGTGCCAGCAGTTTAACAGGGCCCCTCGAGCAGTTCTTC
.	few	TRBV29-1	TRBJ2-3	CSVAGGTGRGDTQYF	TGCAGCGTGGCGGGGGGGACAGGGCGTGGGGATACGCAGTATTTT
TRBD2	few	TRBV2	TRBJ2-5	CASSEPAGLQETQYF	TGTGCCAGCAGTGAACCAGCGGGGCTACAAGAGACCCAGTACTTC
TRBD2	few	TRBV6-2/TRBV6-3	TRBJ2-5	CASSFERGKTQYF	TGTGCCAGCAGCTTCGAGCGGGGGAAGACCCAGTACTTC
.	few	TRBV12-3/TRBV12-4	TRBJ2-7	CASTWSEAEQYF	TGTGCCAGCACCTGGTCGGAGGCCGAGCAGTACTTC
TRBD2	few	TRBV10-1	TRBJ2-3	CASSSGGFTDTQYF	TGCGCCAGCAGTAGCGGGGGGTTCACAGATACGCAGTATTTT
TRBD2	once	TRBV24-1	TRBJ2-5	CATSDRRLAGGEETQYF	TGTGCCACCAGTGACCGCAGACTAGCGGGGGGCGAGGAGACCCAGTACTTC
TRBD1	once	TRBV20-1	TRBJ2-7	CSARGDRVIYEQYF	TGCAGTGCTAGAGGGGACAGGGTTATTTACGAGCAGTACTTC
.	.	TRBV7-9	TRBJ2-3	CASSPRAPQTDTQYF	TGTGCCAGCAGCCCCCGGGCTCCTCAGACAGATACGCAGTATTTT
.	medium-sized	TRBV7-2	TRBJ2-6	CASSFFPGANVLTF	TGTGCCAGCAGCTTTTTTCCTGGGGCCAACGTCCTGACTTTC
TRBD2	few	TRBV27	TRBJ2-5	CASSLEGSGGQETQYF	TGTGCCAGCAGTTTAGAGGGTAGCGGGGGCCAAGAGACCCAGTACTTC
.	.	TRBV29-1	TRBJ2-1	CSDLGTDSSYNEQFF	TGCAGCGACCTCGGGACTGACAGCTCCTACAATGAGCAGTTCTTC
TRBD2	.	TRBV20-1	TRBJ2-2	CSASGGENTGELFF	TGCAGTGCTAGTGGGGGGGAGAACACCGGGGAGCTGTTTTTT
.	many	TRBV12-3/TRBV12-4	TRBJ2-4	CASQGGEGKNIQYF	TGTGCCAGCCAGGGGGGGGAGGGCAAAAACATTCAGTACTTC
.	.	TRBV19	TRBJ2-1	CASSIDLGAIDEQFF	TGTGCCAGTAGTATAGATCTAGGCGCGATCGATGAGCAGTTCTTC
.	.	TRBV3-1	TRBJ2-3	CACSKEVPGTLTDTQYF	TGTGCCTGCTCCAAGGAGGTACCCGGGACGCTCACAGATACGCAGTATTTT
.	.	TRBV10-3	TRBJ2-7	CAISVDLLYEQYF	TGTGCCATCAGTGTCGACTTACTCTACGAGCAGTACTTC